The next 22 T cell receptor beta chains were all read from a single sample in a study of T cell changes during pregnancy in multiple sclerosis. TCRdb keeps only in-frame clones here, not all; method: immunoSEQ multiplex PCR. The data hold under 110,000 clones, with about 90% observed a single time. Sequencing was performed on peripheral blood, taken before pregnancy. The source is a female donor with multiple sclerosis, enrolled in a pregnancy study.

The chain couples TRBV6-6 to TRBJ1-5; the match to TRBD1 covers 7 bases. CDR1 is MNHNY and CDR2 is SVGAGI in the germline V gene (reference sequence). This CDR3 region has 16 residues. Germline trimming cut 4 bases from V and 0 bases from J; bases unmatched to any gene: 6. CDR3 amino acids: CASSSRDSYSNQPQHF. DNA for the CDR3: TGTGCCAGCAGTTCCCGGGACAGCTATAGCAATCAGCCCCAGCATTTT.

This chain links TRBV29-1 with TRBJ2-5; 9 bases align to TRBD2. Per the germline V gene, CDR1 is SQVTM and CDR2 is ANQGSEA. V was clipped by 7 bases and J by 5 bases; unmatched bases: 14. This CDR3 contains 15 residues. The CDR3 loop is CSGGPLMAGGETQYF. The CDR3 DNA follows: TGCAGCGGAGGCCCCCTCATGGCGGGAGGGGAGACCCAGTACTTC.

The rearrangement links TRBV7-6 to TRBJ2-2; tentatively, D is TRBD1 (6 bases). Germline loops: CDR1 SGHVS, CDR2 FNYEAQ. V was shortened by 1 base and J by 4 bases, with 13 bases between the two germline ends. CDR3 length: 16 residues. The CDR3 loop is CASSLGQGPGTGELFF. The CDR3 nucleotides read TGTGCCAGCAGCTTAGGGCAGGGGCCCGGCACCGGGGAGCTGTTTTTT.

The rearrangement uses TRBV19 and TRBJ2-2; no definite D call. In germline, CDR1 is LNHDA, CDR2 SQIVND (reference sequence). The CDR3 loop spans 14 amino acids. The germline V and J ends were trimmed by 3 bases and 0 bases, with 5 bases remaining between them. CDR3 sequence reads: CASSISANTGELFF. The CDR3 bases are TGTGCCAGTAGTATCTCTGCGAACACCGGGGAGCTGTTTTTT.

This chain uses TRBV19 with TRBJ1-2; D call uncertain. V lost 5 bases, J lost 2 bases, and 9 bases lay in between. There are 13 residues in the CDR3. The germline V gene has CDR1 LNHDA and CDR2 SQIVND (reference sequence). In nucleotides, the CDR3 is TGTGCCAGTAGTCCGCGAGCCAACTATGGCTACACCTTC. Translation gives CASSPRANYGYTF. The full variable domain, rest sourced from reference TRBV19 and TRBJ1-2, is DGGITQSPKYLFRKEGQNVTLSCEQNLNHDAMYWYRQDPGQGLRLIYYSQIVNDFQKGDIAEGYSVSREKKESFPLTVTSAQKNPTAFYLCASSPRANYGYTFGSGTRLTVV.

This clone was counted once. This chain joins TRBV27 and TRBJ1-1; no reliable D call. Germline V gene lookup returns CDR1 MNHEY and CDR2 SMNVEV (reference sequence). CDR3 size: 16 residues. Trimming took 8 bases from V and 1 from J, leaving 20 bases between them. CDR3 sequence reads: CASGVGRAWWNTEAFF. CDR3 bases: TGTGCCAGCGGGGTGGGGAGGGCTTGGTGGAACACTGAAGCTTTCTTT.

The chain carries TRBV5-6 and TRBJ2-3; D is ambiguous. The germline V gene encodes CDR1 SGHDT and CDR2 YYEEEE. This CDR3 is 12 amino acids long. V lost 2 bases, J lost 4 bases, and 5 bases lay in between. The CDR3 reads CASSFGADTQYF. In DNA, the CDR3 is TGTGCCAGCAGCTTCGGTGCAGATACGCAGTATTTT.

This clone was detected once. This chain connects TRBV5-6 to TRBJ2-7, with TRBD2 matching 7 bases. The CDR3 consists of 16 residues. CDR1 is SGHDT, CDR2 YYEEEE, per germline. V lost 4 bases to trimming and J lost 4 bases; unmatched junction nucleotides: 14. CDR3 sequence (DNA): TGTGCCAGCAGCGTGACAGTCCTGGGAGCGGGGTACGAGCAGTACTTC. It is translated as CASSVTVLGAGYEQYF.

This chain's CDR3 is CASSYTHGRVGGELFF. The CDR3 DNA reads as TGTGCCAGCAGTTACACCCATGGCAGGGTAGGAGGGGAGCTGTTTTTT. V is TRBV6-5 and J is TRBJ2-2; TRBD1 is a possible D gene (5 bases). CDR1 is MNHEY and CDR2 is SVGAGI in the germline V gene. The ends were cut back, 2 bases at V and 8 bases at J, with 18 bases in the middle. This CDR3 is built from 16 residues.

In this sample, this clone turned up a few times. The chain employs TRBV19 and TRBJ2-1, with D perhaps TRBD2 (6 bases). CDR3 length equals 13 residues. V gave up 3 bases and J gave up 6 bases, with 9 bases separating them. In germline, CDR1 is LNHDA, CDR2 SQIVND (reference sequence). Here the CDR3 DNA reads TGTGCCAGTAGTATGGAGGGTCTCAATGAGCAGTTCTTC. Its protein product is CASSMEGLNEQFF.

The chain combines TRBV4-2 with TRBJ1-1; TRBD1 matches at 9 bases. Germline lookup yields CDR1 LGHNA and CDR2 YNFKEQ. The CDR3 is made up of 16 amino acids. Losses at the gene ends were 6 bases for V and 3 bases for J; bases not matched to a gene: 11. CDR3 sequence reads: CASSYLQGASYTEAFF. The CDR3 nucleotides are TGTGCCAGCAGTTATTTACAGGGGGCGTCTTACACTGAAGCTTTCTTT.

The rearrangement links TRBV7-2 to TRBJ2-5, with 11 bases identical to TRBD2. V lost 3 bases and J lost 2; bases outside the gene matches: 8. CDR1 is SGHTA and CDR2 is FQGNSA in the germline V gene. CDR3 size: 17 residues. The CDR3 DNA reads as TGTGCCAGCAGCTTTGGTAGACTAGCGGGGAGACAAGAGACCCAGTACTTC. This sequence encodes CASSFGRLAGRQETQYF.

The J gene is TRBJ1-4, the V gene TRBV19, with D possibly matching TRBD1 (6 bases). Germline lookup yields CDR1 LNHDA and CDR2 SQIVND (reference sequence). This CDR3 contains 12 residues. The V and J ends lost 10 bases and 6 bases respectively, with 12 bases between them. The CDR3 protein is CAIGTWDEKLFF. The CDR3, as DNA: TGTGCCATCGGGACATGGGATGAAAAACTGTTTTTT.

The gene calls are TRBV11-2 and TRBJ2-5, with 13 bases fitting TRBD2. CDR1 is SGHAT, CDR2 FQNNGV, per germline. This CDR3 has 15 residues. V lost 5 bases to trimming and J lost 4 bases; unmatched junction nucleotides: 4. CDR3 sequence (DNA): TGTGCCAGCAGCAAACTAGCGGGAGGGGGAGAGACCCAGTACTTC. Amino acids: CASSKLAGGGETQYF.

The genes are TRBV5-6 and TRBJ1-1; D perhaps matches TRBD1 (5 bases). The V gene lost 6 bases and the J gene lost 6 bases, with 18 bases spanning the gap. This CDR3 comprises 14 residues. Per the germline V gene, CDR1 is SGHDT and CDR2 is YYEEEE. The CDR3 DNA follows: TGTGCCAGCAACCGATACAGGTTGACCCCTGAAGCTTTCTTT. This gives the protein CASNRYRLTPEAFF.

In its sample, this clone was seen a few times. The CDR3 coding sequence is TGTGCCAGCAGCCCCCGTCCTGGGGGGATTGGAAACACCATATATTTT. Its protein is CASSPRPGGIGNTIYF. The V call is TRBV9, the J call TRBJ1-3; maybe TRBD1 (5 bases). Germline CDR1 SGDLS, CDR2 YYNGEE. The CDR3 has 16 amino acids. V shed 4 bases and J shed 3 bases, with 17 bases lying between them.

The chain carries TRBV12-2 and TRBJ2-6; TRBD1 reflects the table's D call only, with no check against the DNA. TRBV12-2 is flagged as a pseudogene. This CDR3 is 22 amino acids long. This CDR3 reads CASRLDFLPLHDRGPGANVLTF. CDR3 coding DNA: TGTGCAAGTCGCTTAGATTTCCTCCCTCTACATGACAGGGGGCCTGGGGCCAACGTCCTGACTTTC.

The V call is TRBV27, the J call TRBJ2-5; D unresolved. There are 15 residues in the CDR3. V shed 4 bases and J shed 2 bases, with 14 bases lying between them. Germline lookup yields CDR1 MNHEY and CDR2 SMNVEV (reference sequence). The CDR3 DNA follows: TGTGCCAGCAGTTCCCGCAGGCTCATTCAAGAGACCCAGTACTTC. Translation: CASSSRRLIQETQYF.

The table lists this clone with a count of one. The chain employs TRBV11-3 and TRBJ2-1, with 8 positions matching TRBD2. This CDR3 spans 17 amino acids. The V gene's germline CDR1 is SGHNT and CDR2 YENEEA. Losses at the gene ends were 5 bases for V and 0 bases for J; bases not matched to a gene: 9. CDR3 DNA: TGTGCCAGCAGCAGCGGGAGACATACAATCTCCTACAATGAGCAGTTCTTC. It codes for CASSSGRHTISYNEQFF.

The rearrangement links TRBV5-1 to TRBJ1-4, with TRBD1 matching over 7 bases. Germline CDR1 SGHRS, CDR2 YFSETQ. The CDR3 has 15 residues. V was clipped by 0 bases and J by 8 bases; unmatched bases: 7. The CDR3 DNA follows: TGCGCCAGCAGCTTGGGGGGGACAGCGGACGAAAAACTGTTTTTT. This translates into CASSLGGTADEKLFF.

Only one count was recorded for this clone. This rearrangement joins TRBV7-9 to TRBJ2-1, with a weak D call TRBD1 (6 bases). V lost 4 bases and J lost 2, with 12 bases in between. Germline CDR1 reads SEHNR; CDR2 reads FQNEAQ (reference sequence). The CDR3 loop spans 15 amino acids. CDR3: CASSYGTTTYNEQFF. The CDR3 bases are TGTGCCAGCAGCTACGGGACAACTACCTACAATGAGCAGTTCTTC.

The chain links TRBV10-3 to TRBJ1-1; 10 bases agree with TRBD1. This CDR3 contains 15 residues. J gave up 4 bases and V 4 bases, and 6 bases lay outside the gene matches. CDR1 ENHRY and CDR2 SYGVKD come from the germline V gene. Written as DNA, the CDR3 is TGTGCCATCAGTGGCGACAGGGGGCGAATCACTGAAGCTTTCTTT. Amino acids: CAISGDRGRITEAFF.